A selection of T cell receptor beta chains follows, all from one sample in a study of Tregs in tolerant kidney transplant recipients. Sequencing used immunoSEQ multiplex PCR; TCRdb keeps in-frame clones, though not all of them. Of tens of thousands of clones in the sample, about 90% are singletons; the top ten hold about 0.7%. Material for sequencing was Tregs from blood. The receptors shown here come from a human donor in good health. Each CDR3 is given with its conserved first and last residue. The D gene is left open where the match is weak. Clone size, where shown, is once, few, many, or a class for clones that have expanded.

d_call clone_size j_call cdr3_length v_call cdr3_nt cdr3_aa
. . TRBJ1-4 13 TRBV2 TGTGCCAGCACCACAGGAGGGAGTGAAAAACTGTTTTTT CASTTGGSEKLFF
. . TRBJ1-2 16 TRBV19 TGTGCCAGTAGTATAGCCGGAGGATCTGCTAACTATGGCTACACCTTC CASSIAGGSANYGYTF
TRBD1 . TRBJ1-2 13 TRBV18 TGTGCCAGCTCACAGGACAGGGGGAATGGCTACACCTTC CASSQDRGNGYTF
TRBD2 . TRBJ2-7 13 TRBV5-1 TGCGCCAGCGCCGGGGGAGGGTCCTACGAGCAGTACTTC CASAGGGSYEQYF
. . TRBJ1-2 15 TRBV4-2 TGTGCCAGCAGCCCCCAAGAACAGTCTAACTATGGCTACACCTTC CASSPQEQSNYGYTF
. . TRBJ2-3 19 TRBV21-1 TGTGCCAGCAGCAAAGCAATACTAGCGGGGGAAAAGCCAGGAGATACGCAGTATTTT CASSKAILAGEKPGDTQYF
. few TRBJ1-2 12 TRBV18 TGTGCCAGCTCACCAGGGAACTATGGCTACACCTTC CASSPGNYGYTF
. . TRBJ2-6 14 TRBV7-9 TGTGCCAGCAGCCTCACTTCTGGGGCCAACGTCCTGACTTTC CASSLTSGANVLTF
TRBD2 . TRBJ2-1 16 TRBV7-2 TGTGCCAGCAGCTCCCGACTAGCGGGGGCCTACAATGAGCAGTTCTTC CASSSRLAGAYNEQFF
TRBD2 . TRBJ2-1 14 TRBV30 TGTGCCTGGATGGTAGCGGGAGTTTACAATGAGCAGTTCTTC CAWMVAGVYNEQFF
TRBD1 . TRBJ2-7 14 TRBV2 TGTGCCAGCAGGGGAGGGACAGGGGGCTCTGAGCAGTACTTC CASRGGTGGSEQYF
. . TRBJ2-6 17 TRBV4-1 TGCGCCAGCAGCCAAGATCTGGGGGTATCAGGGGCCAACGTCCTGACTTTC CASSQDLGVSGANVLTF
TRBD2 once TRBJ2-2 15 TRBV11-2 TGTGCCAGCAGCCCGGGACTAGTGAACACCGGGGAGCTGTTTTTT CASSPGLVNTGELFF
. . TRBJ2-7 14 TRBV5-6 TGTGCCAGCAGCTTCCCGGGGGCCCCCTACGAGCAGTACTTC CASSFPGAPYEQYF
. few TRBJ1-5 12 TRBV6-6 TGTGCCAGCAGTCCCAGGGATCAGCCCCAGCATTTT CASSPRDQPQHF
TRBD2 . TRBJ2-1 16 TRBV5-1 TGCGCCAGCAGCTTGGGTGAGCTAGCGGGAAAACATGAGCAGTTCTTC CASSLGELAGKHEQFF
. . TRBJ1-2 12 TRBV5-4 TGTGCCAGCAGCTTTCCAGGGTATGGCTACACCTTC CASSFPGYGYTF
. . TRBJ2-7 14 TRBV5-1 TGCGCCAGCAGCCCCGGGACAACCCGCTACGAGCAGTACTTC CASSPGTTRYEQYF
. . TRBJ1-5 15 TRBV10-3 TGTGCCATCAGTGAGTCCCCCTCTTATGATCAGCCCCAGCATTTT CAISESPSYDQPQHF
TRBD2 . TRBJ2-7 15 TRBV5-1 TGCGCCAGCAGCTCCCCCCCAGCGGGAGTAAGTGAGCAGTACTTC CASSSPPAGVSEQYF
TRBD1 . TRBJ2-5 14 TRBV27 TGTGCCAGCAGGACAGGGACGACCCAAGAGACCCAGTACTTC CASRTGTTQETQYF
. . TRBJ2-7 14 TRBV2 TGTGCCAGCAGAAGGGGGGATGTAGGCTACGAGCAGTACTTC CASRRGDVGYEQYF
TRBD2 . TRBJ2-7 13 TRBV10-3 TGTGCCACCTCTAGCGGGGGGTCCTACGAGCAGTACTTC CATSSGGSYEQYF
. . TRBJ2-7 11 TRBV20-1 TGCGGTACTGGACTGCCCCGAGAGCAGTACTTC CGTGLPREQYF
TRBD2 . TRBJ2-1 15 TRBV7-2 TGTGCCAGCAGCTTTGGGACTAGCGGTTACAATGAGCAGTTCTTC CASSFGTSGYNEQFF
TRBD2 . TRBJ2-1 13 TRBV5-5 TGTGCCAGCCGGACTAGCAGTTACAATGAGCAGTTCTTC CASRTSSYNEQFF
. . TRBJ1-2 13 TRBV19 TGTGCCAGTAGTTCAAGTGGGACTGGTGGCTACACCTTC CASSSSGTGGYTF
. . TRBJ1-1 14 TRBV19 TGTGCCAGTAGTAGTGCAGGTAGGAACACTGAAGCTTTCTTT CASSSAGRNTEAFF
TRBD1 . TRBJ1-2 17 TRBV5-6 TGTGCCAGCAGCTCCTCTCCGGACAGGGGCTATCACTATGGCTACACCTTC CASSSSPDRGYHYGYTF
. . TRBJ2-1 15 TRBV9 TGTGCCAGCAGCGTTACTAGTTTTCCCCACAATGAGCAGTTCTTC CASSVTSFPHNEQFF
TRBD1 . TRBJ2-7 14 TRBV5-1 TGCGCCAGCAGCTTGGTTGGGACAGGGGGCGAGCAGTACTTC CASSLVGTGGEQYF
. . TRBJ1-1 14 TRBV5-1 TGCGCCAGCAGCTCAGCCGGGTCCTACACTGAAGCTTTCTTT CASSSAGSYTEAFF
TRBD2 . TRBJ2-1 14 TRBV25-1 TGTGCCAGCAGTTTCGGGAGGGCCTATTATGAGCAGTTCTTC CASSFGRAYYEQFF
. few TRBJ1-5 12 TRBV6-1 TGTGCCAGCAGAAATAGCAATCAGCCCCAGCATTTT CASRNSNQPQHF
TRBD1 once TRBJ1-2 14 TRBV5-1 TGCGCCAGCAGAGACCAGGGGGCGAGCTATGGCTACACCTTC CASRDQGASYGYTF
. . TRBJ2-4 15 TRBV7-8 TGTGCCAGCAGCTTAGAGGGGCAGGGATTATATATTCAGTACTTC CASSLEGQGLYIQYF
TRBD1 . TRBJ1-4 14 TRBV10-3 TGTGCCATCAGTAACAGGGGCCGTCGCGAAAAACTGTTTTTT CAISNRGRREKLFF